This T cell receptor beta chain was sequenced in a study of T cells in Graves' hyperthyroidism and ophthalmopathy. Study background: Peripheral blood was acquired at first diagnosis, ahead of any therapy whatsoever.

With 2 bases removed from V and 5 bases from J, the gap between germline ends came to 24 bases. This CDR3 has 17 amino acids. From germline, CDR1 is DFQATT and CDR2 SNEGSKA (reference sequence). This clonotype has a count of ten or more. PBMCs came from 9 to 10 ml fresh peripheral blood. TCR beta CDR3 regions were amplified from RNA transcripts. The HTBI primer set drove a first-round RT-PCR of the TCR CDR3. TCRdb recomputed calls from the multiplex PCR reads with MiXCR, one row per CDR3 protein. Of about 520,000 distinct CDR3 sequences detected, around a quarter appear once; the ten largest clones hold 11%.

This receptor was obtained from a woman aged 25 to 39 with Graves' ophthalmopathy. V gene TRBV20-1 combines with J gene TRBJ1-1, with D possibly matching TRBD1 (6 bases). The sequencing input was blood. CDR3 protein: CSARYPGHFSRGTEAFF. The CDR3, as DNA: TGCAGTGCTAGATACCCGGGACACTTCTCGAGGGGGACTGAAGCTTTCTTT.